This is a list of T cell receptor beta chains from one sample in a study of T cells after posttransplantation cyclophosphamide. Assay used: immunoSEQ multiplex PCR; TCRdb lists only in-frame clones, some missing. The sample shows about 32,000 clones, about 90% of them seen only once. Sequenced input: PBMCs. The receptors derive from a middle-aged woman with a blood cancer, CMV-positive, and with a related stem cell donor. The CDR3 runs from the conserved cysteine through the conserved F or W.

v_call	j_call	cdr3_aa
TRBV4-1	TRBJ2-7	CASSQVNSPEQYF
TRBV18	TRBJ1-1	CASSPSPGSGQNTEAFF
TRBV6-5	TRBJ2-1	CASTKTGGVRNEQFF
TRBV5-3	.	CARSPGQQDYEQYF
TRBV28	TRBJ2-7	CASSVPTPLQYF
TRBV18	TRBJ2-3	CASSPRQGSPTDTQYF
TRBV29-1	TRBJ2-5	CSVAGGLQETQYF
TRBV5-1	TRBJ1-1	CASSLEGMRVGTEAFF
TRBV5-1	TRBJ1-1	CASSPPRGGKELNTEAFF
TRBV5-6	TRBJ2-7	CASSLRGYYEQYF
TRBV5-5	TRBJ2-3	CASSRGDSGPDTQYF
TRBV5-4	TRBJ1-2	CASSSDRDEGYTF
TRBV27	TRBJ2-3	CASSNSGPGGFSDTDTQYF
TRBV10-3	TRBJ2-2	CAIRQSTGELFF
TRBV10-3	TRBJ1-1	CAISEGGSFTEAFF
TRBV4-2	TRBJ2-7	CASSQEQTGEQYF
TRBV6-1	TRBJ1-6	CASSEMSRAGNSPLHF
TRBV6-5	TRBJ2-1	CASSYFAGRGALEQFF
TRBV11-2	TRBJ1-1	CASSFDRATEAFF
TRBV5-4	TRBJ2-1	CASSLFSGPSNEQFF
TRBV4-3	TRBJ1-5	CASSQTANQPQHF
TRBV19	TRBJ2-2	CASTGTTNTGELFF
TRBV6-5	TRBJ2-3	CASSRQGSTDTQYF